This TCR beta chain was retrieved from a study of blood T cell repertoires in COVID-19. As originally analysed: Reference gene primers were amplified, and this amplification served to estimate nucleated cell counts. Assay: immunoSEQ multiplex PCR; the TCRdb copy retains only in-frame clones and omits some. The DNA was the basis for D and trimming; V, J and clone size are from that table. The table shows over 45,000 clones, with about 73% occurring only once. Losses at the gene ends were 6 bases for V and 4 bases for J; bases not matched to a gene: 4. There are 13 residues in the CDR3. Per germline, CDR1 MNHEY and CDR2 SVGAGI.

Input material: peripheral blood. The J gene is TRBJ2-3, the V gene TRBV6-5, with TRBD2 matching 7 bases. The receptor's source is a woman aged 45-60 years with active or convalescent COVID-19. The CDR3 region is CASSLAEADTQYF. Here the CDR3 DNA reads TGTGCCAGCAGCCTAGCGGAAGCAGATACGCAGTATTTT.